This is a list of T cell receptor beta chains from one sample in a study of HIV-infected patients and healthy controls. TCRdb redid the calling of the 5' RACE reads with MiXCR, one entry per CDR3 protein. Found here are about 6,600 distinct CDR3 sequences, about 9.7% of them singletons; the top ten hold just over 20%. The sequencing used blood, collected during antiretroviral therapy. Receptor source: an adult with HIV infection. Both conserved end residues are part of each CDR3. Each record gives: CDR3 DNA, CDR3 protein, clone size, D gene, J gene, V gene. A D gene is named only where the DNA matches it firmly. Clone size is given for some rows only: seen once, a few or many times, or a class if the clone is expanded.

cdr3_nt: TGTGCCAGCAGCTTGGAGACAGGGGACTATGGCTACACCTTC
cdr3_aa: CASSLETGDYGYTF
clone_size: many
d_call: TRBD1
j_call: TRBJ1-2
v_call: TRBV7-8

cdr3_nt: TGTGCCAGCAGTGTCCAGGGGGCGTACGAGCAGTACTTC
cdr3_aa: CASSVQGAYEQYF
clone_size: medium-sized
d_call: TRBD1
j_call: TRBJ2-7
v_call: TRBV2

cdr3_nt: TGTGCCAGCCGGGGGAGTGAAGCTTTCTTT
cdr3_aa: CASRGSEAFF
clone_size: many
d_call: .
j_call: TRBJ1-1
v_call: TRBV2

cdr3_nt: TGTGCCAGCAGTTACAGAGTTAGCTCCTACAATGAGCAGTTCTTC
cdr3_aa: CASSYRVSSYNEQFF
clone_size: many
d_call: .
j_call: TRBJ2-1
v_call: TRBV6-2/TRBV6-3

cdr3_nt: TGCAGCGCCCGGGACAGGGATGTTACGCGGGCTAGAACCTTC
cdr3_aa: CSARDRDVTRARTF
clone_size: many
d_call: TRBD1
j_call: TRBJ1-2
v_call: TRBV29-1

cdr3_nt: TGTGCCAGCGGGATGTTACCCCAGTACTTC
cdr3_aa: CASGMLPQYF
clone_size: .
d_call: .
j_call: TRBJ2-5
v_call: TRBV2

cdr3_nt: TGTGCCAGCAGTTTGTTCGCTAATGAAAAACTGTTTTTT
cdr3_aa: CASSLFANEKLFF
clone_size: many
d_call: .
j_call: TRBJ1-4
v_call: TRBV27

cdr3_nt: TGCAGTGCTAGAGATATAGGTGGGGGGGAAGCTTTCTTT
cdr3_aa: CSARDIGGGEAFF
clone_size: .
d_call: .
j_call: TRBJ1-1
v_call: TRBV20-1

cdr3_nt: TGTGCCAGCAGTTACCGGCGGTTCTACGGAGATACGCAGTATTTT
cdr3_aa: CASSYRRFYGDTQYF
clone_size: .
d_call: .
j_call: TRBJ2-3
v_call: TRBV6-2/TRBV6-3

cdr3_nt: TGTGCCAGCAGCTTGGTTCTAGCGGGGTCCAATGAGCAGTTCTTC
cdr3_aa: CASSLVLAGSNEQFF
clone_size: medium-sized
d_call: TRBD2
j_call: TRBJ2-1
v_call: TRBV5-6

cdr3_nt: TGCGCCAGCAGCCAAGAGGGCGGGTATGGCAGGGGATGGACTGAAGCTTTCTTT
cdr3_aa: CASSQEGGYGRGWTEAFF
clone_size: medium-sized
d_call: .
j_call: TRBJ1-1
v_call: TRBV4-1

cdr3_nt: TGTGCCAGTCGGTCTACGGCCCTCTCGTACAATGAGCAGTTCTTC
cdr3_aa: CASRSTALSYNEQFF
clone_size: medium-sized
d_call: .
j_call: TRBJ2-1
v_call: TRBV7-2

cdr3_nt: TGTGCCAGCTCACTAACGGTGGAGGTTGGCACTGAAGCTTTCTTT
cdr3_aa: CASSLTVEVGTEAFF
clone_size: medium-sized
d_call: .
j_call: TRBJ1-1
v_call: TRBV18

cdr3_nt: TGCGCCAGCAGCTTGGAAGGGGGCATACACACAGATACGCAGTATTTT
cdr3_aa: CASSLEGGIHTDTQYF
clone_size: medium-sized
d_call: TRBD1
j_call: TRBJ2-3
v_call: TRBV5-1

cdr3_nt: TGTGCCAGCAGCCAATACGGGCTTTCGGGAGGGTCGGGCTACGAGCAGTACTTC
cdr3_aa: CASSQYGLSGGSGYEQYF
clone_size: few
d_call: TRBD2
j_call: TRBJ2-7
v_call: TRBV14

cdr3_nt: TGTGCCAGCAGGTCGATCCCAATGACCCAGTACTTC
cdr3_aa: CASRSIPMTQYF
clone_size: .
d_call: .
j_call: TRBJ2-5
v_call: TRBV2

cdr3_nt: TGTGCCAGTAGTAGGGGACAGGGCACTAACTATGGCTACACCTTC
cdr3_aa: CASSRGQGTNYGYTF
clone_size: many
d_call: TRBD1
j_call: TRBJ1-2
v_call: TRBV19

cdr3_nt: TGCAGTGAATATGGGACAGGGGGCAGTTATGGCTACACCTTC
cdr3_aa: CSEYGTGGSYGYTF
clone_size: many
d_call: TRBD1
j_call: TRBJ1-2
v_call: TRBV20-1

cdr3_nt: TGTGCCAGCAGTCCTAGGACGGAGGGCCCCTACAATGAGCAGTTCTTC
cdr3_aa: CASSPRTEGPYNEQFF
clone_size: medium-sized
d_call: .
j_call: TRBJ2-1
v_call: TRBV12-3/TRBV12-4

cdr3_nt: TGTGCCAGCAGTTTAGATAGCGGGGGCCTCTACAATGAGCAGTTCTTC
cdr3_aa: CASSLDSGGLYNEQFF
clone_size: many
d_call: TRBD2
j_call: TRBJ2-1
v_call: TRBV28

cdr3_nt: TGTGCCAGCAGTTTGGGAGCAAAGAATCAGCCCCAGCATTTT
cdr3_aa: CASSLGAKNQPQHF
clone_size: .
d_call: .
j_call: TRBJ1-5
v_call: TRBV28

cdr3_nt: TGTGCCAGCAGCGTAGGACTAGTCTACGAGACCCAGTACTTC
cdr3_aa: CASSVGLVYETQYF
clone_size: .
d_call: .
j_call: TRBJ2-5
v_call: TRBV9

cdr3_nt: TGTGCCAGCAGCGCTACAGGGGCAGACTCTGGAAACACCATATATTTT
cdr3_aa: CASSATGADSGNTIYF
clone_size: .
d_call: TRBD1
j_call: TRBJ1-3
v_call: TRBV13

cdr3_nt: TGTGCCAGCAGCCCCCGGCAGGCCCTCTACGAGCAGTACTTC
cdr3_aa: CASSPRQALYEQYF
clone_size: many
d_call: .
j_call: TRBJ2-7
v_call: TRBV6-2/TRBV6-3

cdr3_nt: TGTGCCAGCAGCTGGGGTGGGGGGAAGGTCTACTCATTC
cdr3_aa: CASSWGGGKVYSF
clone_size: many
d_call: .
j_call: TRBJ1-2
v_call: TRBV7-2

cdr3_nt: TGTGCCAGCAGCTTAAGTACAGGGGAAGACGAGCAGTACTTC
cdr3_aa: CASSLSTGEDEQYF
clone_size: medium-sized
d_call: TRBD1
j_call: TRBJ2-7
v_call: TRBV7-6

cdr3_nt: TGTGCCATCAGTGAGTCGAGACAGGTTAGCACAGATACGCAGTATTTT
cdr3_aa: CAISESRQVSTDTQYF
clone_size: many
d_call: .
j_call: TRBJ2-3
v_call: TRBV10-3

cdr3_nt: TGTGCCAGCAGTTTAGGAGTTTCTGAAGCTTTCTTT
cdr3_aa: CASSLGVSEAFF
clone_size: medium-sized
d_call: .
j_call: TRBJ1-1
v_call: TRBV12-3/TRBV12-4

cdr3_nt: TGCAGTGCGGAAGGAGGTAATCAGCCCCAGCATTTT
cdr3_aa: CSAEGGNQPQHF
clone_size: medium-sized
d_call: .
j_call: TRBJ1-5
v_call: TRBV20-1

cdr3_nt: TGTGCCAGCAGTCAGACAGGGCGCGAGCAGTACTTC
cdr3_aa: CASSQTGREQYF
clone_size: medium-sized
d_call: TRBD1
j_call: TRBJ2-7
v_call: TRBV28

cdr3_nt: TGTGCCAGCAGTTTAAGCGGACAGCCCGAGCAGTACTTC
cdr3_aa: CASSLSGQPEQYF
clone_size: medium-sized
d_call: .
j_call: TRBJ2-7
v_call: TRBV27

cdr3_nt: TGCAGCGTTGTGGGACAGCCCTACACAGATACGCAGTATTTT
cdr3_aa: CSVVGQPYTDTQYF
clone_size: .
d_call: TRBD1
j_call: TRBJ2-3
v_call: TRBV29-1

cdr3_nt: TGTGCCACCAGTGATCGGGACAGGGGGCCGAGCAATGAGCAGTTCTTC
cdr3_aa: CATSDRDRGPSNEQFF
clone_size: many
d_call: TRBD1
j_call: TRBJ2-1
v_call: TRBV24-1

cdr3_nt: TGTGCCAGCAGCTTGTTCCGTGGCACCGGGGAGCTGTTTTTT
cdr3_aa: CASSLFRGTGELFF
clone_size: medium-sized
d_call: .
j_call: TRBJ2-2
v_call: TRBV5-6

cdr3_nt: TGTGCCAGCAGCTTCAAAGCGGGAGCCACCGCAGATACGCAGTATTTT
cdr3_aa: CASSFKAGATADTQYF
clone_size: few
d_call: TRBD2
j_call: TRBJ2-3
v_call: TRBV7-9

cdr3_nt: TGCGCCAGCAGCTTGACAGGGTCCGGGGAGCTGTTTTTT
cdr3_aa: CASSLTGSGELFF
clone_size: many
d_call: .
j_call: TRBJ2-2
v_call: TRBV5-1

cdr3_nt: TGTGCCAGCAGCTTAGTGGCGGTTCTGAGCTCCTATAATTCACCCCTCCACTTT
cdr3_aa: CASSLVAVLSSYNSPLHF
clone_size: many
d_call: .
j_call: TRBJ1-6
v_call: TRBV7-2

cdr3_nt: TGTGCCAGTACCCATGGTTTTCCACTTGAAGCTTTCTTT
cdr3_aa: CASTHGFPLEAFF
clone_size: medium-sized
d_call: .
j_call: TRBJ1-1
v_call: TRBV19

cdr3_nt: TGCAGCGTCCGGGGGACAGAGAGTTTTGGCTACACCTTC
cdr3_aa: CSVRGTESFGYTF
clone_size: many
d_call: TRBD1
j_call: TRBJ1-2
v_call: TRBV29-1

cdr3_nt: TGCGCCAGCAGCCAGAGAACAGGGGGACGAGCCGGAAACACCATATATTTT
cdr3_aa: CASSQRTGGRAGNTIYF
clone_size: medium-sized
d_call: TRBD1
j_call: TRBJ1-3
v_call: TRBV4-3

cdr3_nt: TGCGCCAGCAGTCAATGGGCGGATAGTCAGGACATTCAGTACTTC
cdr3_aa: CASSQWADSQDIQYF
clone_size: few
d_call: .
j_call: TRBJ2-4
v_call: TRBV23-1

cdr3_nt: TGTGCCAGCAGCTTAAGGGCGGGAGGGCCGGATGAGCAGTTCTTC
cdr3_aa: CASSLRAGGPDEQFF
clone_size: medium-sized
d_call: TRBD2
j_call: TRBJ2-1
v_call: TRBV7-6

cdr3_nt: TGCGCCAGCAGCTTGGCCGGACTACGGACAGATACGCAGTATTTT
cdr3_aa: CASSLAGLRTDTQYF
clone_size: medium-sized
d_call: .
j_call: TRBJ2-3
v_call: TRBV5-1

cdr3_nt: TGCAGTGCTAGCACGTCAGGGGATGGTAACACTGAAGCTTTCTTT
cdr3_aa: CSASTSGDGNTEAFF
clone_size: many
d_call: .
j_call: TRBJ1-1
v_call: TRBV20-1

cdr3_nt: TGTGCCAGCAGTTCGGGCGTTGAAAAACTGTTTTTT
cdr3_aa: CASSSGVEKLFF
clone_size: medium-sized
d_call: .
j_call: TRBJ1-4
v_call: TRBV28

cdr3_nt: TGCAGTGCTAGAGCCAGGGGCTCTGGAAACACCATATATTTT
cdr3_aa: CSARARGSGNTIYF
clone_size: medium-sized
d_call: .
j_call: TRBJ1-3
v_call: TRBV20-1

cdr3_nt: TGTGCCACCAGCAGAGAAATAGCGGGGCTCGAGACCCAGTACTTC
cdr3_aa: CATSREIAGLETQYF
clone_size: medium-sized
d_call: TRBD2
j_call: TRBJ2-5
v_call: TRBV15

cdr3_nt: TGTGCCAGCAGCTCCAAAGTGGCAGAGACCCAGTACTTC
cdr3_aa: CASSSKVAETQYF
clone_size: many
d_call: .
j_call: TRBJ2-5
v_call: TRBV7-2

cdr3_nt: TGTGCCAGCAGTTACCCAAGCCCTCTAGGGCCGGTAATCGCTAGCACAGATACGCAGTATTTT
cdr3_aa: CASSYPSPLGPVIASTDTQYF
clone_size: many
d_call: .
j_call: TRBJ2-3
v_call: TRBV6-2/TRBV6-3

cdr3_nt: TGTGCCAGCAGTTTATCAGGCGGGACCGGGGAGCTGTTTTTT
cdr3_aa: CASSLSGGTGELFF
clone_size: many
d_call: .
j_call: TRBJ2-2
v_call: TRBV12-3/TRBV12-4

cdr3_nt: TGTGCCATCAGTGAGTCAGGGACAGGGAGGAGCTACACCTTC
cdr3_aa: CAISESGTGRSYTF
clone_size: .
d_call: TRBD1
j_call: TRBJ1-2
v_call: TRBV10-3

cdr3_nt: TGTGCTAGCGCCAAAACAGGGGGAGGCACTGAAGCTTTCTTT
cdr3_aa: CASAKTGGGTEAFF
clone_size: medium-sized
d_call: TRBD1
j_call: TRBJ1-1
v_call: TRBV12-5

cdr3_nt: TGTGCCAGCAGCTTACTAGCGGGAGGTTCAGATACGCAGTATTTT
cdr3_aa: CASSLLAGGSDTQYF
clone_size: many
d_call: TRBD2
j_call: TRBJ2-3
v_call: TRBV12-3/TRBV12-4

cdr3_nt: TGCAGTGCTAGAGTCAGCGGGACCCCTAAAGAGACCCAGTACTTC
cdr3_aa: CSARVSGTPKETQYF
clone_size: .
d_call: TRBD2
j_call: TRBJ2-5
v_call: TRBV20-1

cdr3_nt: TGTGCCAGCAGCTTATCCCGGGACAGGGGCGGCGAGACCCAGTACTTC
cdr3_aa: CASSLSRDRGGETQYF
clone_size: many
d_call: TRBD1
j_call: TRBJ2-5
v_call: TRBV7-3

cdr3_nt: TGTGCCAGCAGGCCGGACAGGGGGCACCGGAACACTGAAGCTTTCTTT
cdr3_aa: CASRPDRGHRNTEAFF
clone_size: .
d_call: TRBD1
j_call: TRBJ1-1
v_call: TRBV6-2/TRBV6-3

cdr3_nt: TGTGCCATCAAGGAGGGGAGCGGCAATCAGCCCCAGCATTTT
cdr3_aa: CAIKEGSGNQPQHF
clone_size: .
d_call: .
j_call: TRBJ1-5
v_call: TRBV10-3

cdr3_nt: TGCGCCAGCAGCCAGTACTCTGGGGCCAACGTCCTGACTTTC
cdr3_aa: CASSQYSGANVLTF
clone_size: medium-sized
d_call: .
j_call: TRBJ2-6
v_call: TRBV4-3